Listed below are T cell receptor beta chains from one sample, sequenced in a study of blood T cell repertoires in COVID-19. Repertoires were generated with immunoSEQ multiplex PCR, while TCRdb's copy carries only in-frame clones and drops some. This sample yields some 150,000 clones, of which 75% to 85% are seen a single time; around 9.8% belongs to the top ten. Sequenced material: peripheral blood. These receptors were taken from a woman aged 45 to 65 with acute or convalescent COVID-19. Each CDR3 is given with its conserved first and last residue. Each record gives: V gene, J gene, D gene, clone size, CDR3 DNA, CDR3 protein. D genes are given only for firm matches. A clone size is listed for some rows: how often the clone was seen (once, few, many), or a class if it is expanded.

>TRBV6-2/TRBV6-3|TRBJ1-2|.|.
TGTGCCAGCAGTTACACAGGTGATAACTATGGCTACACCTTC
CASSYTGDNYGYTF
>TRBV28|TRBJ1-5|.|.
TGTGCCAGCAGTTTGGGAGGAGCGCCCCAGCATTTT
CASSLGGAPQHF
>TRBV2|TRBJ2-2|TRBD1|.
TGTGCCAGCAGCCTCCGGGACAGGGCTACCGGGGAGCTGTTTTTT
CASSLRDRATGELFF
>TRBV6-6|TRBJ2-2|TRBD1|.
TGTGCCAGCAGTTACCACAGGGGGGTGGCCGGGGAGCTGTTTTTT
CASSYHRGVAGELFF
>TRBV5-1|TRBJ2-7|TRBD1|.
TGCGCCAGCAGCCCATCAGGGGGCAACTACGAGCAGTACTTC
CASSPSGGNYEQYF
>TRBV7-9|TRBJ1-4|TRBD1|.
TGTGCCAGCAGCTTCAGGGGACAGGTCTTACCAACGACGGCTGAAAAACTGTTTTTT
CASSFRGQVLPTTAEKLFF
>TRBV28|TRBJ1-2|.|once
TGTGCCAGCAGTTTACGTCAGGTTAACTATGGCTACACCTTC
CASSLRQVNYGYTF
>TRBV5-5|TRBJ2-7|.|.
TGTGCCAGCAGCTTGGGCCAGGGAATCTACGAGCAGTACTTC
CASSLGQGIYEQYF
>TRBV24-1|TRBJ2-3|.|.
TGTGCCACGGGGCTCCCAGGCAGCACAGATACGCAGTATTTT
CATGLPGSTDTQYF
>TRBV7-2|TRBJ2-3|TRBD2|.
TGTGCCAGCAGCTTATACAGCGGGAGTAACACAGATACGCAGTATTTT
CASSLYSGSNTDTQYF
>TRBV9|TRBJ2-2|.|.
TGTGCCAGCAGCGCACAGGTTACCGGGGAGCTGTTTTTT
CASSAQVTGELFF
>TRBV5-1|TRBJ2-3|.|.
TGCGCCAGCAGCTTATCGTTAGCGGCGAGCACAGATACGCAGTATTTT
CASSLSLAASTDTQYF
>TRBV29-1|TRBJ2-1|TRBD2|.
TGCAGCGTTACTCCGGGGGGAGAAAATGAGCAGTTCTTC
CSVTPGGENEQFF
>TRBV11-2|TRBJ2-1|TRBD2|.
TGTGCCAGCAGGCCGCTGGCGGGGGGTACCTACAATGAGCAGTTCTTC
CASRPLAGGTYNEQFF
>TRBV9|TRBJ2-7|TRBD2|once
TGTGCCAGCAGCGTAGGAGGCGGGGGGACCTCCTACGAGCAGTACTTC
CASSVGGGGTSYEQYF
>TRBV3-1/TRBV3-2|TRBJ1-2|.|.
TGTGCCAGCAGCCAAGATACGTGGGGGGGTGGCTACACCTTC
CASSQDTWGGGYTF
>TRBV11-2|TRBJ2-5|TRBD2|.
TGTGCCAGCAGCCCCCGGACTAGCGGGACTGAGACCCAGTACTTC
CASSPRTSGTETQYF
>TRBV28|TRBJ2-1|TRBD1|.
TGTGCCAGCAGTTTCAGCGGGACAGGGGCGTTCAATGAGCAGTTCTTC
CASSFSGTGAFNEQFF
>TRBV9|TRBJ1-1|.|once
TGTGCCAGCAGCGTAGACAGGGTAGAAAGGGAAGCTTTCTTT
CASSVDRVEREAFF
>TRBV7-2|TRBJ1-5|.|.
TGTGCCAGCAGCTCCTCCGGTTTGCAGCCCCAGCATTTT
CASSSSGLQPQHF
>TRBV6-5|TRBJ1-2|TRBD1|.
TGTGCCAGCAGTTGGGGGAACAGGGGCAACTATGGCTACACCTTC
CASSWGNRGNYGYTF
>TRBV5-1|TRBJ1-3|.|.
TGCGCCAGCAGCCCCGGTCCCGCCTCGGGGGGAAACACCATATATTTT
CASSPGPASGGNTIYF
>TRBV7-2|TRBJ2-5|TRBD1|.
TGTGCCAGCAGCTTCAACAGGGGACAAGAGACCCAGTACTTC
CASSFNRGQETQYF
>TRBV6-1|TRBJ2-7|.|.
TGTGCCAGCAGTGAAACAGGGTTTCGGGAGCAGTACTTC
CASSETGFREQYF
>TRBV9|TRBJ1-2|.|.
TGTGCCAGCAGCGTACTCCCGCAGGGGAGCGATGGCTACACCTTC
CASSVLPQGSDGYTF
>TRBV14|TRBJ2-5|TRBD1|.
TGTGCCAGCAGCCCAGGACAGGGTCCAGAGACCCAGTACTTC
CASSPGQGPETQYF
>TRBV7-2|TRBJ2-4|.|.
TGTGCCAGCAGCTTAGTTCAGGGAAACATTCAGTACTTC
CASSLVQGNIQYF
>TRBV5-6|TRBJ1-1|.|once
TGTGCCAGCAGCGTGAACCCTCAGATGGCTGAAGCTTTCTTT
CASSVNPQMAEAFF
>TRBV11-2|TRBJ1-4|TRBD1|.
TGTGCCAGCAGCCTAAAAGGGGGCGTCGGTGCAACTAATGAAAAACTGTTTTTT
CASSLKGGVGATNEKLFF
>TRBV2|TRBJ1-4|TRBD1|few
TGTGCCAGCAGACAGGGGATCCTAAATGAAAAACTGTTTTTT
CASRQGILNEKLFF
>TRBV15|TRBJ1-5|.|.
TGTGCCACCAGCAGAGATCTGGGGGCAGGATATCAGCCCCAGCATTTT
CATSRDLGAGYQPQHF
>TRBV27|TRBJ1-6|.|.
TGTGCCAGCAGTTTAACGCGGGGTTGGAGTTCACCCCTCCACTTT
CASSLTRGWSSPLHF
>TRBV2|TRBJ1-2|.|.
TGTGCCACGGGTAACTATGGCTACACCTTC
CATGNYGYTF
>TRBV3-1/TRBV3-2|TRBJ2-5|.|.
TGTGCCAGCAGCCAAGACGGAGAGACCCAGTACTTC
CASSQDGETQYF
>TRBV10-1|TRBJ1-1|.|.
TGCGCCAGCAGTGAAACCAGGGGGAACACTGAAGCTTTCTTT
CASSETRGNTEAFF
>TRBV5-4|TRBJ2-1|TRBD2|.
TGTGCCAGCAGCTTGGGACTAGCGGGGCGGTTAGGAGAGCAGTTCTTC
CASSLGLAGRLGEQFF
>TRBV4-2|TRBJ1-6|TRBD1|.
TGTGCCAGCAGCCGAGGACAGGGGGTGAATAATTCACCCCTCCACTTT
CASSRGQGVNNSPLHF
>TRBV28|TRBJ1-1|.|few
TGTGCCAGTTTATTCGGGGGGCGGTCTGAAGCTTTCTTT
CASLFGGRSEAFF
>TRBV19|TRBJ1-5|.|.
TGTGCCAGTAGCACCGTCTACGCTCAGCCCCAGCATTTT
CASSTVYAQPQHF
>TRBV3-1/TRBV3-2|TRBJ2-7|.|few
TGTGCCAGCAGCCCATGGACAGCAGTCCAATACTACGAGCAGTACTTC
CASSPWTAVQYYEQYF
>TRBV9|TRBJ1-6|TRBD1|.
TGTGCCAGCAGCCCAGGACAGGGATCCCCACCCCTCCACTTT
CASSPGQGSPPLHF
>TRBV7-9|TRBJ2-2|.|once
TGTGCCAGCAGCTTTGCAGGGGTGCGCACCGGGGAGCTGTTTTTT
CASSFAGVRTGELFF
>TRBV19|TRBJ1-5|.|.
TGTGCCAGTAGCCAGGGGAATCAGCCCCAGCATTTT
CASSQGNQPQHF
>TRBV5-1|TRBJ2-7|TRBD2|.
TGCGCCAGCAGCTTGGCGGCTAGCGGGGACTACGAGCAGTACTTC
CASSLAASGDYEQYF
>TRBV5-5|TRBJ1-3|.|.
TGTGCCAGCAGCTCTGTAGGACGGAGGACCTCTGGAAACACCATATATTTT
CASSSVGRRTSGNTIYF
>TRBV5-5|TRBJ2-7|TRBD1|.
TGTGCCAGCAGCCGCATGGGACAGGGGTTCTACGAGCAGTACTTC
CASSRMGQGFYEQYF
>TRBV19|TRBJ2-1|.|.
TGTGCCAGTAGTAAGGGGGTTTACAATGAGCAGTTCTTC
CASSKGVYNEQFF
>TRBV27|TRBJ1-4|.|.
TGTGCCAGCAGTTCATACCGGGACATGGTAGGACTAGCTAATGAAAAACTGTTTTTT
CASSSYRDMVGLANEKLFF
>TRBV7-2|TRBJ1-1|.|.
TGTGCCAGCAGCTTCTCGGGTAGGTCTGAAGCTTTCTTT
CASSFSGRSEAFF
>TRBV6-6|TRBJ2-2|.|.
TGTGCCAGCGGTCCTGGAGGAAGCCTCACCGGGGAGCTGTTTTTT
CASGPGGSLTGELFF
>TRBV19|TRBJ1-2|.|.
TGTGCCAGTAGTATATCTAGTAAGGGAGTCTATGGCTACACCTTC
CASSISSKGVYGYTF
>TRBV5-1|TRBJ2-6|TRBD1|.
TGCGCCAGCAGCTTGGATCAGGGGGCGAATTATGGGGCCAACGTCCTGACTTTC
CASSLDQGANYGANVLTF
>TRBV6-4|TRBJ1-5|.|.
TGTGCCAGCAGTGCGGAGAGCAATCAGCCCCAGCATTTT
CASSAESNQPQHF
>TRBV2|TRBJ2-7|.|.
TGTGCCAGCAGTGCGTCCTACGAGCAGTACTTC
CASSASYEQYF
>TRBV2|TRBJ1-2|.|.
TGTGCCAGTAGAAGCGGGTTTGTAGACGGCTACACCTTC
CASRSGFVDGYTF
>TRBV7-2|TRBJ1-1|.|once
TGTGCCAGCAGCTGGGGCCGTAACACTGAAGCTTTCTTT
CASSWGRNTEAFF
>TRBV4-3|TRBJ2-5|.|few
TGCGCCAGCAGCCAAGGGGCCTTCCAAGAGACCCAGTACTTC
CASSQGAFQETQYF
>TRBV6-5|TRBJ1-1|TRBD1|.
TGTGCCAGCAGTTACCGACCCAGGGGGCCTGAAGCTTTCTTT
CASSYRPRGPEAFF
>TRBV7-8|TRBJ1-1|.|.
TGTGCCAGCAGCTTAAACAGGGTGACCACTGAAGCTTTCTTT
CASSLNRVTTEAFF